This is a list of T cell receptor beta chains from one sample in a study of cytomegalovirus exposure and HLA in healthy donors. Some clones are missing from TCRdb's copy, which holds only in-frame ones; the method was immunoSEQ multiplex PCR. Among tens of thousands of clones listed, 10% were seen once. Sequenced: PBMCs. The receptors originated from a man aged 55 to 70 in good health and CMV-seropositive. Each CDR3 is given with its conserved first and last residue.

CDR3aa	j_gene	v_gene
CASSVGHTDTQYF	TRBJ2-3	TRBV19
CAIRQGLAGGELFF	TRBJ2-2	TRBV10-3
CASRQGLDLNEQFF	TRBJ2-1	TRBV19
CASSFPPRGNYEQYF	TRBJ2-7	TRBV28
CASSLPGQIQETQYF	TRBJ2-5	TRBV28
CASSQGQGLYTQYF	TRBJ2-3	TRBV4-1
CASRNTGYTF	TRBJ1-2	TRBV28
CASSEYRGTGIHEQYF	TRBJ2-7	TRBV25-1
CASSEGTSGGVGATDTQYF	TRBJ2-3	TRBV9
CASSQVGQGFPEQFF	TRBJ2-1	TRBV4-1
CACIPSGNTIYF	TRBJ1-3	TRBV30
CASSTRTGNIQYF	TRBJ2-4	TRBV7-2
CASSPFGPGHEQFF	TRBJ2-1	TRBV7-9
CAIRAPGQGVTDTQYF	TRBJ2-3	TRBV10-3
CASSLWVRGRFSSGANVLTF	TRBJ2-6	TRBV7-8
CASSLLLADLSSYNEQFF	TRBJ2-1	TRBV13
CASSVGHINTDTQYF	TRBJ2-3	TRBV9
CAWSRGYSGNTIYF	TRBJ1-3	TRBV30
CASSRDRYNEQFF	TRBJ2-1	TRBV6-1
CAGQTGGQGSTEAFF	TRBJ1-1	TRBV28
CASSVGLPKETQYF	TRBJ2-5	TRBV28
CASRGSSTNEKLFF	TRBJ1-4	TRBV28
CASSLNGFDGYTF	TRBJ1-2	TRBV5-6
CASSSREKSYNEQFF	TRBJ2-1	TRBV5-1
CASRGGLARFREQFF	TRBJ2-1	TRBV28
CASTTGSYGYTF	TRBJ1-2	TRBV5-1
CASSWGDRGYNTEAFF	TRBJ1-1	TRBV5-1
CASRTFRGGDYNEQFF	TRBJ2-1	TRBV5-1
CASRAQQGGSGELFF	TRBJ2-2	TRBV6-5
CASSLGQHKETQYF	TRBJ2-5	TRBV5-1
CASSLGTAARQEAFF	TRBJ1-1	TRBV28
CASLQGNQPQHF	TRBJ1-5	TRBV28
CASRTLAGGYEQYF	NA	TRBV6-5
CASSSMMDGVSSYEQYF	TRBJ2-7	TRBV18
CASSYREANYGYTF	TRBJ1-2	TRBV6-5
CAWSAGGGGYGYTF	TRBJ1-2	TRBV30
CASSVAMVAGIGELFF	TRBJ2-2	TRBV9
CASSPGVAGGSYNEQFF	TRBJ2-1	TRBV5-1
CASSQSGSASDTQYF	TRBJ2-3	TRBV4-1
CASSSRQGGRQETQYF	TRBJ2-5	TRBV5-1
CASSFTSGDLTSTDTQYF	TRBJ2-3	TRBV7-9
CASHGGTGVPGELFF	TRBJ2-2	TRBV6-6
CASSTRGRSLENTEAFF	TRBJ1-1	TRBV19
CASSSPSGGQGVGGYTF	TRBJ1-2	TRBV7-3
CASSTGTGSQETQYF	TRBJ2-5	TRBV7-7
CASGQGRGEQYF	NA	TRBV27